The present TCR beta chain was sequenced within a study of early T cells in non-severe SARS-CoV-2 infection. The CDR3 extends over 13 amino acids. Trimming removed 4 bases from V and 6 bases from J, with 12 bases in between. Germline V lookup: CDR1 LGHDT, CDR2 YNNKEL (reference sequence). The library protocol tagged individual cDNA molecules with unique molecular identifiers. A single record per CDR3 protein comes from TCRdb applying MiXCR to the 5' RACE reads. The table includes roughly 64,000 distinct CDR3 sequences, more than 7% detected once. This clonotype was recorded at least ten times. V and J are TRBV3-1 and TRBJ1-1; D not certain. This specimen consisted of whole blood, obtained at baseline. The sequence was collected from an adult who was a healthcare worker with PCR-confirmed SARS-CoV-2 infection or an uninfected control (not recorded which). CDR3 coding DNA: TGTGCCAGCAGCCCTGGTCGGGTACCTGAAGCTTTCTTT. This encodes CASSPGRVPEAFF.